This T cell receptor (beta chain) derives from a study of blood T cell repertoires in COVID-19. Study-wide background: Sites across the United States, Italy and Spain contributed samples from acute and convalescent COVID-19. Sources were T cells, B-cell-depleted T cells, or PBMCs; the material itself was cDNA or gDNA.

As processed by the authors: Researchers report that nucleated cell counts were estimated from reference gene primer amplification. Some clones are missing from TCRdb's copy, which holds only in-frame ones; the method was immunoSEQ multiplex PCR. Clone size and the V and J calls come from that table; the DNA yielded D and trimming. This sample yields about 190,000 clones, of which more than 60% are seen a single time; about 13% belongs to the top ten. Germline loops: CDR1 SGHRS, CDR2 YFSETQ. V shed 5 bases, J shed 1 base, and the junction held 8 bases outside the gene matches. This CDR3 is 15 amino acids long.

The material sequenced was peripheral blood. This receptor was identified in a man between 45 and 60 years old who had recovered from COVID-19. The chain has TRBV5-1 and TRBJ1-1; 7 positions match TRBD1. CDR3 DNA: TGCGCCAGCAGATTATCCGGGACAGCGAACACTGAAGCTTTCTTT. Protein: CASRLSGTANTEAFF.